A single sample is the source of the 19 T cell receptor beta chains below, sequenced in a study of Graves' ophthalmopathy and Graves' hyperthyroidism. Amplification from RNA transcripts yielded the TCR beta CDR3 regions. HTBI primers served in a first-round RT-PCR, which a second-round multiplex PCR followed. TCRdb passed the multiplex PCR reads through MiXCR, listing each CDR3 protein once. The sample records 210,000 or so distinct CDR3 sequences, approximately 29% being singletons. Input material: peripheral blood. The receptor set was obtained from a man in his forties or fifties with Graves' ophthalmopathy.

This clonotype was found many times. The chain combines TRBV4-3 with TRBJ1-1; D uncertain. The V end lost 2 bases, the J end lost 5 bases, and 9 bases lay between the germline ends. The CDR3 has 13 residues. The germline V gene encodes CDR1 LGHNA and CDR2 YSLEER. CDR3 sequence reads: CASSQYPGTEAFF. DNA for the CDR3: TGCGCCAGCAGCCAATACCCCGGGACTGAAGCTTTCTTT.

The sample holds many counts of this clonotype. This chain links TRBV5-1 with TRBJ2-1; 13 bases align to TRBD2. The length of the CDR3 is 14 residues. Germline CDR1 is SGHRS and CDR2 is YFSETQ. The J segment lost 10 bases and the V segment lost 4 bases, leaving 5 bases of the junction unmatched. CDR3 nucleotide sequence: TGCGCCAGCAGCCTGGGGACTAGCGGGATCGAGCAGTTCTTC. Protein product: CASSLGTSGIEQFF.

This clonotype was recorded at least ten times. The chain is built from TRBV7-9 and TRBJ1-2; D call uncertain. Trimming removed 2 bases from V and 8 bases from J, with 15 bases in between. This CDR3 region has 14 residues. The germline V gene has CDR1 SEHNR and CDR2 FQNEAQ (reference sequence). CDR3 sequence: CASSLMGFSSGYTF. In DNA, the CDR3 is TGTGCCAGCAGCTTAATGGGGTTCTCGTCCGGCTACACCTTC.

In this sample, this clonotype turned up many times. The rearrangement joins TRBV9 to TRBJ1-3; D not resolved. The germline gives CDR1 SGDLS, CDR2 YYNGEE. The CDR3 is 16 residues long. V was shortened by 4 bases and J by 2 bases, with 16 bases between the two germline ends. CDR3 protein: CASSPTGPETGNTIYF. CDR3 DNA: TGTGCCAGCAGCCCGACCGGACCGGAGACTGGAAACACCATATATTTT.

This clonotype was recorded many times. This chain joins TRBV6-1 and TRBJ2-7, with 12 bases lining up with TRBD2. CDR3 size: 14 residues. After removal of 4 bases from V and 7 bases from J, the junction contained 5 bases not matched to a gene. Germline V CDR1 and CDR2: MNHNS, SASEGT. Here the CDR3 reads CASSGTSGTHEQYF. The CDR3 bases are TGTGCCAGCAGTGGGACTAGCGGGACTCATGAGCAGTACTTC.

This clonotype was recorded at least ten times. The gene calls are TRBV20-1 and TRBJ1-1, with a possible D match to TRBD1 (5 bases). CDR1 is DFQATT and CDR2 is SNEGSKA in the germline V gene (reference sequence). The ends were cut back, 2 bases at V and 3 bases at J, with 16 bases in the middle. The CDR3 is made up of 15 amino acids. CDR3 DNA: TGCAGTGCTAGAACCCCGGGAGGGGAGGACACTGAAGCTTTCTTT. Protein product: CSARTPGGEDTEAFF.

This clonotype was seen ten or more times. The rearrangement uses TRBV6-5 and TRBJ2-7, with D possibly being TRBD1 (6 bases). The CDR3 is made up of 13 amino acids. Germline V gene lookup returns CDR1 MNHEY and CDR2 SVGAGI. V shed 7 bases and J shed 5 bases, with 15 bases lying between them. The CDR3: CASKRGKSDEQYF. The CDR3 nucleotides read TGTGCCAGCAAAAGGGGGAAGAGTGACGAGCAGTACTTC.

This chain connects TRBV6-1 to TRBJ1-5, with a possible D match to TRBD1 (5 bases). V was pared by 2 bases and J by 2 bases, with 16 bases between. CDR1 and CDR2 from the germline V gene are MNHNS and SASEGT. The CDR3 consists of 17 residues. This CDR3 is CASSETGSGDRNQPQHF. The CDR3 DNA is TGTGCCAGCAGTGAAACGGGGTCGGGGGATCGCAATCAGCCCCAGCATTTT.

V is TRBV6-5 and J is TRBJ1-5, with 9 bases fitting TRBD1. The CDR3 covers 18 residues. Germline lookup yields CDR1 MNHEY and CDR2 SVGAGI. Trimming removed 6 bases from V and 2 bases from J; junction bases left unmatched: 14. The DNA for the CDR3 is TGTGCCAGCAGACCGGGGACAGGGAAAATAAATGGCAATCAGCCCCAGCATTTT. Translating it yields CASRPGTGKINGNQPQHF.

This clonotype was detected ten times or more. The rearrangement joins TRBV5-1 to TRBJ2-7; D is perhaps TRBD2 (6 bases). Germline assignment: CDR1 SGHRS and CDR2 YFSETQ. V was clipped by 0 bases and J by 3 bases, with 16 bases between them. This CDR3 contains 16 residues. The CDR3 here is CASSLGSNYGSYEQYF. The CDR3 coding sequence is TGCGCCAGCAGCTTGGGATCCAACTACGGGAGCTACGAGCAGTACTTC.

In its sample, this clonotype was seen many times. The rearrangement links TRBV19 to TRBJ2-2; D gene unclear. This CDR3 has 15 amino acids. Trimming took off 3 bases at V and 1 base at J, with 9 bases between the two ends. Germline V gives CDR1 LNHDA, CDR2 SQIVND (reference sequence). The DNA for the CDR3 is TGTGCCAGTAGTATGCCCCCTCAGAACACCGGGGAGCTGTTTTTT. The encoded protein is CASSMPPQNTGELFF. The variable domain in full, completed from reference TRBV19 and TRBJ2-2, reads DGGITQSPKYLFRKEGQNVTLSCEQNLNHDAMYWYRQDPGQGLRLIYYSQIVNDFQKGDIAEGYSVSREKKESFPLTVTSAQKNPTAFYLCASSMPPQNTGELFFGEGSRLTVL.

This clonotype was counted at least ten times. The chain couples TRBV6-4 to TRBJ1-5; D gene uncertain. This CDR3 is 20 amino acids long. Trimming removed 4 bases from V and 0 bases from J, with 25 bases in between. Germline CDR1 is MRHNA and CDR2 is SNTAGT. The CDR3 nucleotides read TGTGCCAGCAGTGGGCTAGTAAACACGCTCCCCCATTATAGCAATCAGCCCCAGCATTTT. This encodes CASSGLVNTLPHYSNQPQHF.

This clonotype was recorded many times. CDR3 protein: CASMKVTNTGELFF. The CDR3 DNA reads as TGTGCCAGCATGAAAGTCACGAACACCGGGGAGCTGTTTTTT. V and J are TRBV6-1 and TRBJ2-2; D unclear. In germline, CDR1 is MNHNS, CDR2 SASEGT. The V and J ends lost 7 bases and 0 bases respectively, with 9 bases between them. CDR3 length: 14 residues.

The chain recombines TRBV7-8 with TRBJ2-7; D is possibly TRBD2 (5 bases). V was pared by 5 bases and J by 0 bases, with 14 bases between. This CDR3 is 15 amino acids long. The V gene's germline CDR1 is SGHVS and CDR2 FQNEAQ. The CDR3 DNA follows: TGTGCCAGCAGCCCTGGCCGCGGGTCCTCCTACGAGCAGTACTTC. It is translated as CASSPGRGSSYEQYF.

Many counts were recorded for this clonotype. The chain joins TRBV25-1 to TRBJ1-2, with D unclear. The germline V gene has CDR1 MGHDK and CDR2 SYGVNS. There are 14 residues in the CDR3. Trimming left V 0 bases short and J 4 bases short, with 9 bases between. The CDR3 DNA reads TGTGCCAGCAGTGAATATCCAGAAAGCTATGGCTACACCTTC. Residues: CASSEYPESYGYTF.

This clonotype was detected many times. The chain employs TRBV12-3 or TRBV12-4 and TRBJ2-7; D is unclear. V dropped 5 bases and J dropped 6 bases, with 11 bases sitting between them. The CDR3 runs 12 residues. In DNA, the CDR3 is TGTGCCAGCAGTCCACTTGGGTCCGAGCAGTACTTC. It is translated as CASSPLGSEQYF.

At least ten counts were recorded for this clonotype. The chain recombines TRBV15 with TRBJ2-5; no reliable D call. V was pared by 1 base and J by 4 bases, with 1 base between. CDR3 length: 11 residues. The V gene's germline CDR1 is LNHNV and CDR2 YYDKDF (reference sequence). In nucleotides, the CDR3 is TGTGCCACCAGCAGAGGAGAGACCCAGTACTTC. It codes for CATSRGETQYF.

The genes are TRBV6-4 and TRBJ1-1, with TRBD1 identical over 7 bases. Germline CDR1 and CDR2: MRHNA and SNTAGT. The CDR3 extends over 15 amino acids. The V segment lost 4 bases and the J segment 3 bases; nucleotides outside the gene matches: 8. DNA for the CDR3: TGTGCCAGCAGTGCCGGACAGGTTGGGGACACTGAAGCTTTCTTT. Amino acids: CASSAGQVGDTEAFF.

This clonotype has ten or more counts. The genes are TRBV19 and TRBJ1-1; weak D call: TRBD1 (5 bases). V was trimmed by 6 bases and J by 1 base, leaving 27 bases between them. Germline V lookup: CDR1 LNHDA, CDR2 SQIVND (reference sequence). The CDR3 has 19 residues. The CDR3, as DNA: TGTGCCAGTAGACTTAGCTGGGGCCAGGGACTTGCGAGGAACACTGAAGCTTTCTTT. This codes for CASRLSWGQGLARNTEAFF.